This TCR beta chain stems from a study of identical twins. Among all donors, each was a healthy Caucasian. Germline V gives CDR1 LGHNA, CDR2 YNFKEQ. The ends were cut back, 1 base at V and 0 bases at J, with 9 bases in the middle. This CDR3 contains 15 residues. TCRdb redid the calling of the 5' RACE reads with MiXCR, one entry per CDR3 protein. The sample records under 1 million distinct CDR3 sequences, more than 9% being singletons. This same sample was also taken into another study, of yellow fever vaccine responses in identical twins.

The material sequenced was PBMCs. V gene TRBV4-2 combines with J gene TRBJ1-1; D remains ambiguous. The receptor was isolated from a woman younger than 30 in good health. DNA for the CDR3: TGTGCCAGCAGCCAAGCCTCGACGGTGAACACTGAAGCTTTCTTT. Residues: CASSQASTVNTEAFF.